The 24 T cell receptor beta chains given below trace back to one sample, sequenced in a study of T cell repertoires in cytomegalovirus infection. One entry per CDR3 protein results from TCRdb running MiXCR on the reads. The data show approximately 76,000 distinct CDR3 sequences, with under 30% seen just once and about half held by the top ten. The antigens these receptors bind are not known. The sequencing here drew on CD8+ T cells from cultured PBMCs, taken from culture after CMV antigen stimulation. Receptors originate from a human donor in good health (CMV status not recorded). Some clones in this sample may be carry-over from other donors' samples.

The V call is TRBV3-1, the J call TRBJ2-1; 8 bases align to TRBD2. This CDR3 contains 16 residues. V was clipped by 0 bases and J by 7 bases; unmatched bases: 8. Germline CDR1 LGHDT, CDR2 YNNKEL (reference sequence). CDR3 residues: CASSQESGGPLNEQFF. The CDR3 DNA reads as TGTGCCAGCAGCCAAGAGTCGGGAGGGCCCTTGAATGAGCAGTTCTTC.

This clonotype was picked up many times. The V gene is TRBV12-3 or TRBV12-4, the J gene TRBJ2-5, with TRBD2 matching over 14 bases. The trim removed 6 bases at V and 5 bases at J, leaving 8 bases unmatched. This CDR3 is 16 amino acids long. The CDR3 is CASRSTSGRAQETQYF. In DNA form, the CDR3 reads TGTGCCAGCAGGTCGACTAGCGGGAGGGCTCAGGAGACCCAGTACTTC.

V is TRBV7-9 and J is TRBJ2-7; D call uncertain. The germline V and J ends were trimmed by 1 base and 4 bases, with 8 bases remaining between them. The CDR3 contains 13 residues. CDR1 and CDR2 (germline): SEHNR, FQNEAQ (reference sequence). The CDR3 bases are TGTGCCAGCAGCTTAGGTCATAGTTACGAGCAGTACTTC. It specifies CASSLGHSYEQYF.

This clonotype was recorded many times. V and J are TRBV27 and TRBJ1-2, with 7 nucleotides matching TRBD1. The V segment lost 0 bases and the J segment 7 bases; nucleotides outside the gene matches: 5. CDR3 length: 14 residues. Germline assignment: CDR1 MNHEY and CDR2 SMNVEV (reference sequence). This CDR3 is CASSLSTGRGGYTF. DNA of the CDR3: TGTGCCAGCAGTTTATCGACAGGGCGGGGTGGCTACACCTTC.

In this sample, this clonotype turned up many times. The chain carries TRBV7-2 and TRBJ1-3, with D possibly TRBD1 on 5 matching bases. Per the germline V gene, CDR1 is SGHTA and CDR2 is FQGNSA. V was clipped by 1 base and J by 3 bases, with 10 bases between them. CDR3 size: 15 residues. This CDR3 reads CASSLVGTGGNTIYF. DNA of the CDR3: TGTGCCAGCAGCTTAGTGGGCACAGGTGGAAACACCATATATTTT.

Details on this clonotype: A much larger clone lies a single base off, so this may be a read error. J is TRBJ2-7 and V is TRBV11-3; 7 positions match TRBD2. CDR3 size: 16 residues. V gave up 4 bases and J gave up 2 bases; unmatched junction bases: 11. Germline V lookup: CDR1 SGHNT, CDR2 YENEEA. The chain's CDR3 is CASSSGRAGPAYEQYF. The CDR3 DNA sequence: TGTGCCAGCAGCTCGGGACGAGCGGGGCCCGCCTACGAGCAGTACTTC. The variable domain in full, with the rest retrieved from reference TRBV11-3 and TRBJ2-7, is EAGVVQSPRYKIIEKKQPVAFWCNPISGHNTLYWYLQNLGQGPELLIRYENEEAVDDSQLPKDRFSAERLKGVDSTLKIQPAELGDSAVYLCASSSGRAGPAYEQYFGPGTRLTVT.

The chain is built from TRBV5-4 and TRBJ2-1, with TRBD2 matching 8 bases. The CDR3 covers 13 residues. Germline trimming cut 3 bases from V and 7 bases from J; bases unmatched to any gene: 3. CDR1 and CDR2 (germline): SGHNT, YYREEE (reference sequence). CDR3 region: CASSSSGWNEQFF. The CDR3 coding sequence is TGTGCCAGCAGCTCTAGCGGGTGGAATGAGCAGTTCTTC.

The chain is built from TRBV20-1 and TRBJ2-5; possible D gene TRBD2, 7 bases. V was cut by 6 bases and J by 5 bases, with 22 bases left in between. There are 15 residues in the CDR3. Germline CDR1 and CDR2: DFQATT and SNEGSKA (reference sequence). This CDR3 is CSAAGGYGTYETQYF. The CDR3 DNA follows: TGCAGTGCCGCCGGGGGGTACGGGACATATGAGACCCAGTACTTC.

Only a few counts were recorded for this clonotype. J is TRBJ2-3 and V is TRBV4-3; 9 bases map to TRBD2. The germline gives CDR1 LGHNA, CDR2 YSLEER. Trimming at V came to 3 bases and at J to 0 bases, leaving 4 bases not matched to a gene. There are 16 residues in the CDR3. The CDR3 spells CASSHRTSESTDTQYF. In DNA, the CDR3 is TGCGCCAGCAGCCACCGGACTAGCGAGAGCACAGATACGCAGTATTTT.

The sample holds many counts of this clonotype. This chain joins TRBV12-5 and TRBJ2-7; 10 nucleotides match TRBD2. After removal of 4 bases from V and 4 bases from J, the junction contained 7 bases not matched to a gene. CDR3 length equals 15 residues. Germline V gene sequence: CDR1 LGHNT, CDR2 FRNRAP. The CDR3 nucleotides read TGTGCTAGTGGTTCGGTTCTAGCGGGGGAATACGAGCAGTACTTC. It translates to CASGSVLAGEYEQYF.

The sample holds a few counts of this clonotype. V usage is TRBV6-5 and J usage is TRBJ2-1; tentative D call: TRBD1 (5 bases). The V gene's germline CDR1 is MNHEY and CDR2 SVGAGI. This CDR3 region has 12 residues. V was trimmed by 6 bases and J by 6 bases, leaving 9 bases between them. CDR3 loop: CASRKGVNEQFF. In DNA form, the CDR3 reads TGTGCCAGCAGGAAAGGGGTCAATGAGCAGTTCTTC.

J is TRBJ2-7 and V is TRBV12-5; 12 positions agree with TRBD2. J gave up 3 bases and V 4 bases, and 16 bases lay outside the gene matches. From germline, CDR1 is LGHNT and CDR2 FRNRAP. The CDR3 runs 19 residues. CDR3: CASGSPTSGRALSVYEQYF. In DNA form, the CDR3 reads TGTGCTAGTGGTTCCCCGACTAGCGGGAGAGCCCTGAGTGTCTACGAGCAGTACTTC.

V is TRBV15 and J is TRBJ2-5; 7 bases align to TRBD1. The CDR3 covers 15 residues. V trimming: 5 bases; J trimming: 3 bases; junction bases outside the gene matches: 9. Germline-derived CDR1 and CDR2 are LNHNV and YYDKDF (reference sequence). The CDR3 DNA sequence: TGTGCCACCAGCCTACCGTGGACAGGAAAAGAGACCCAGTACTTC. Translated, it gives CATSLPWTGKETQYF. Full variable domain (rest looked up from reference TRBV15 and TRBJ2-5): DAMVIQNPRYQVTQFGKPVTLSCSQTLNHNVMYWYQQKSSQAPKLLFHYYDKDFNNEADTPDNFQSRRPNTSFCFLDIRSPGLGDTAMYLCATSLPWTGKETQYFGPGTRLLVL.

The chain couples TRBV6-1 to TRBJ1-2, with D perhaps TRBD1 (6 bases). Trimming took off 5 bases at V and 10 bases at J, with 14 bases between the two ends. Germline V CDR1 and CDR2: MNHNS, SASEGT. There are 12 residues in the CDR3. This chain's CDR3 is CASSLRTAFYTF. CDR3 DNA sequence: TGTGCCAGCAGTCTTAGGACAGCCTTCTACACCTTC.

This clonotype was counted at least ten times. CDR3 region: CASSNSGGSYEQYF. CDR3 DNA: TGTGCCAGCAGCAATAGCGGGGGAAGCTACGAGCAGTACTTC. The rearrangement joins TRBV7-2 to TRBJ2-7; TRBD2 matches at 9 bases. Germline V gene lookup returns CDR1 SGHTA and CDR2 FQGNSA. The junction had 5 bases not matched to a gene; V was cut back by 5 bases and J by 3 bases. This CDR3 comprises 14 residues.

Many counts were recorded for this clonotype. This sequence joins TRBV11-2 and TRBJ2-7; D ambiguous. V was cut by 2 bases and J by 2 bases, with 13 bases left in between. This CDR3 region has 15 residues. Germline V lookup: CDR1 SGHAT, CDR2 FQNNGV. This chain's CDR3 is CASSLNFLGPYEQYF. Here the CDR3 DNA reads TGTGCCAGCAGCTTAAACTTCCTCGGCCCCTACGAGCAGTACTTC.

This sequence joins TRBV7-9 and TRBJ1-6; no reliable D call. CDR1 and CDR2 (germline): SEHNR, FQNEAQ (reference sequence). The ends were cut back, 4 bases at V and 8 bases at J, with 18 bases in the middle. There are 16 residues in the CDR3. CDR3 coding DNA: TGTGCCAGCAGCTCCGGTATCCCGCGGGGTGATTCACCCCTCCACTTT. Translating it yields CASSSGIPRGDSPLHF.

This clonotype was seen more than once but under ten times. V and J are TRBV28 and TRBJ1-5; D remains unclear. Trimming left V 7 bases short and J 6 bases short, with 13 bases between. The CDR3 consists of 13 residues. Per germline, CDR1 MDHEN and CDR2 SYDVKM. Here the CDR3 DNA reads TGTGCCAGCACCTCGACATTTGGTCAGCCCCAGCATTTT. Translating gives CASTSTFGQPQHF.

This clonotype came up many times. V and J are TRBV6-2 or TRBV6-3 and TRBJ2-4; D might be TRBD1 or TRBD2, each matching 6 bases. The germline gives CDR1 MNHEY, CDR2 SVGEGT. This CDR3 is built from 14 residues. The germline V and J ends were trimmed by 7 bases and 1 base, with 11 bases remaining between them. CDR3 sequence reads: CASMGGDAKNIQYF. CDR3 nucleotides: TGTGCCAGCATGGGGGGCGACGCCAAAAACATTCAGTACTTC.

V and J are TRBV19 and TRBJ1-2; possibly TRBD1 for D (5 bases). Germline CDR1 reads LNHDA; CDR2 reads SQIVND (reference sequence). Trimming pared 10 bases from V and 0 bases from J, leaving 21 bases between. The CDR3 loop spans 16 amino acids. CDR3: CATTTTTALANYGYTF. CDR3 DNA sequence: TGTGCCACCACCACCACGACAGCGCTAGCTAACTATGGCTACACCTTC.

There are a few counts of this clonotype. The V and J genes are TRBV7-9 and TRBJ2-7; D is possibly TRBD2 (5 bases). With 5 bases removed from V and 3 bases from J, the gap between germline ends came to 14 bases. CDR1 is SEHNR and CDR2 is FQNEAQ in the germline V gene (reference sequence). The CDR3 sequence is 14 residues long. The CDR3 nucleotides read TGTGCCAGCAGCAACCGGGCCGAGGGCTACGAGCAGTACTTC. Residues: CASSNRAEGYEQYF.

This clonotype was seen more than once but under ten times. The rearrangement uses TRBV7-9 and TRBJ2-7; D not certain. With 1 base removed from V and 12 bases from J, the gap between germline ends came to 10 bases. Germline V gives CDR1 SEHNR, CDR2 FQNEAQ (reference sequence). This CDR3 has 11 amino acids. The CDR3 spells CASSLGLLAYF. Here the CDR3 DNA reads TGTGCCAGCAGCTTAGGCCTTCTTGCGTACTTC.

The chain has TRBV19 and TRBJ2-1; TRBD2 agrees at 9 bases. V shed 5 bases, J shed 5 bases, and the junction held 4 bases outside the gene matches. The V gene's germline CDR1 is LNHDA and CDR2 SQIVND (reference sequence). This CDR3 is 14 amino acids long. The DNA for the CDR3 is TGTGCCAGTAGTCCAGCGGGGGGTCACAATGAGCAGTTCTTC. Translated: CASSPAGGHNEQFF.

This clonotype was found a few times. This chain connects TRBV10-2 to TRBJ2-7; D call uncertain. Per the germline V gene, CDR1 is WSHSY and CDR2 is SAAADI. With 0 bases removed from V and 3 bases from J, the gap between germline ends came to 12 bases. The CDR3 covers 15 residues. The DNA of the CDR3 is TGCGCCAGCAGTGAGTCGACAAGGGCCCACTACGAGCAGTACTTC. Residues: CASSESTRAHYEQYF.